This TCR beta chain was recovered during a study of shared clonotypes between healthy human individuals. The method was immunoSEQ multiplex PCR; TCRdb's version includes in-frame clones alone and lacks a portion of them. The data hold approximately 2.3 million clones, with approximately 93% observed a single time. Overall study findings and caveats: What naive subsets generally showed was a larger estimated richness than memory subsets showed.

About this clone: Its antigen remains unidentified.

This receptor was identified in a young man in good health. Some clones in this sample may be carry-over from other donors' samples. Sample: naive CD4+ T cells from PBMCs. The sample's subset: CD45RA+ positively selected.

CDR3 sequence: CASSPRSWGGTDTQYF. CDR3 DNA sequence: TGTGCCAGCAGTCCCAGGAGCTGGGGTGGCACAGATACGCAGTATTTT. The chain recombines TRBV28 with TRBJ2-3; D call uncertain. The length of the CDR3 is 16 residues. Trimming pared 5 bases from V and 1 base from J, leaving 16 bases between. Looked up from germline, CDR1 is MDHEN and CDR2 is SYDVKM.